Listed below are T cell receptor beta chains from one sample, sequenced in a study of cytomegalovirus exposure and HLA in healthy donors. The repertoire was sequenced with immunoSEQ multiplex PCR; TCRdb's copy has only in-frame clones and lacks some. The data contain about 150,000 clones, roughly 73% of them seen just once; the ten biggest clones take up roughly 1.5%. The sample was PBMCs. The source of these receptors is a woman in her 30s in good health and CMV-seronegative. The CDR3 runs from the conserved cysteine through the conserved F or W. A D gene is named only where the DNA matches it firmly. Where a row states a size, it is once, few, many or the class of an expanded clone; other rows omit it.

d_call: NA; clone_size: NA; cdr3_length: 17; v_call: TRBV7-9; j_call: TRBJ1-2; cdr3_aa: CASSSPRGKDHNYGYTF; cdr3_nt: TGTGCCAGCAGCTCCCCCAGGGGCAAGGATCATAACTATGGCTACACCTTC
d_call: TRBD1; clone_size: NA; cdr3_length: 16; v_call: TRBV30; j_call: TRBJ1-2; cdr3_aa: CAWSVRPLGGFYGYTF; cdr3_nt: TGTGCCTGGAGTGTACGCCCTTTAGGGGGCTTCTATGGCTACACCTTC
d_call: TRBD1; clone_size: NA; cdr3_length: 16; v_call: TRBV7-8; j_call: TRBJ1-2; cdr3_aa: CASSPARTGLNYGYTF; cdr3_nt: TGTGCCAGCAGCCCGGCCAGGACAGGACTTAACTATGGCTACACCTTC
d_call: NA; clone_size: NA; cdr3_length: 14; v_call: TRBV28; j_call: TRBJ1-1; cdr3_aa: CASSTTPSNTEAFF; cdr3_nt: TGTGCCAGCAGTACTACGCCCTCGAACACTGAAGCTTTCTTT
d_call: NA; clone_size: NA; cdr3_length: 15; v_call: TRBV6-5; j_call: TRBJ1-2; cdr3_aa: CASSYSGGGGYGYTF; cdr3_nt: TGTGCCAGCAGTTATTCGGGGGGTGGAGGCTATGGCTACACCTTC
d_call: NA; clone_size: once; cdr3_length: 15; v_call: TRBV5-4; j_call: TRBJ1-2; cdr3_aa: CASSLGSLAPYGYTF; cdr3_nt: TGTGCCAGCAGCTTGGGATCATTAGCCCCCTATGGCTACACCTTC
d_call: NA; clone_size: NA; cdr3_length: 18; v_call: TRBV29-1; j_call: TRBJ2-3; cdr3_aa: CSVALLFDREASRDTQYF; cdr3_nt: TGCAGCGTCGCCCTTCTCTTCGACAGGGAGGCAAGCCGAGATACGCAGTATTTT
d_call: NA; clone_size: NA; cdr3_length: 14; v_call: TRBV6-5; j_call: TRBJ1-5; cdr3_aa: CASRMGGWGQPQHF; cdr3_nt: TGTGCCAGCAGGATGGGGGGGTGGGGGCAGCCCCAGCATTTT
d_call: NA; clone_size: NA; cdr3_length: 13; v_call: TRBV2; j_call: TRBJ2-2; cdr3_aa: CASMRENTGELFF; cdr3_nt: TGTGCCAGCATGCGGGAAAACACCGGGGAGCTGTTTTTT
d_call: NA; clone_size: NA; cdr3_length: 14; v_call: TRBV4-2; j_call: TRBJ1-4; cdr3_aa: CASSQQVTNEKLFF; cdr3_nt: TGTGCCAGCAGTCAACAGGTTACCAATGAAAAACTGTTTTTT
d_call: TRBD2; clone_size: NA; cdr3_length: 15; v_call: TRBV5-1; j_call: TRBJ2-2; cdr3_aa: CASNPRGLAAGELFF; cdr3_nt: TGCGCCAGCAACCCGAGAGGACTAGCCGCCGGGGAGCTGTTTTTT
d_call: NA; clone_size: NA; cdr3_length: 11; v_call: TRBV28; j_call: TRBJ2-1; cdr3_aa: CASSPRNEQFF; cdr3_nt: TGTGCCAGCAGCCCCCGCAATGAGCAGTTCTTC
d_call: NA; clone_size: NA; cdr3_length: 14; v_call: TRBV5-1; j_call: TRBJ2-2; cdr3_aa: CASSRVLGDGELFF; cdr3_nt: TGCGCCAGCAGCAGGGTACTGGGAGACGGGGAGCTGTTTTTT
d_call: NA; clone_size: NA; cdr3_length: 16; v_call: TRBV28; j_call: TRBJ2-7; cdr3_aa: CASIGGTLQSLYEQYF; cdr3_nt: TGTGCCAGCATCGGGGGGACATTACAGAGCCTCTACGAGCAGTACTTC
d_call: NA; clone_size: NA; cdr3_length: 16; v_call: TRBV7-8; j_call: TRBJ1-1; cdr3_aa: CASSLDRTDWRTEAFF; cdr3_nt: TGTGCCAGCAGCTTAGATCGGACGGACTGGAGAACTGAAGCTTTCTTT
d_call: NA; clone_size: NA; cdr3_length: 11; v_call: TRBV2; j_call: TRBJ2-7; cdr3_aa: CASRRTNEQYF; cdr3_nt: TGTGCCAGCAGAAGGACAAACGAGCAGTACTTC
d_call: NA; clone_size: NA; cdr3_length: 15; v_call: TRBV7-3; j_call: TRBJ2-7; cdr3_aa: CASSSSGLGSYEQYF; cdr3_nt: TGTGCCAGCAGCTCCTCCGGACTGGGCTCCTACGAGCAGTACTTC
d_call: TRBD2; clone_size: NA; cdr3_length: 17; v_call: TRBV27; j_call: TRBJ2-3; cdr3_aa: CASSLYPPGGGTDTQYF; cdr3_nt: TGTGCCAGCAGCCTATACCCCCCGGGGGGAGGGACAGATACGCAGTATTTT
d_call: NA; clone_size: few; cdr3_length: 11; v_call: TRBV7-8; j_call: TRBJ1-1; cdr3_aa: CATTVNTEAFF; cdr3_nt: TGTGCCACAACAGTGAACACTGAAGCTTTCTTT
d_call: NA; clone_size: NA; cdr3_length: 10; v_call: TRBV21-1; j_call: TRBJ2-1; cdr3_aa: CACEDVEQFF; cdr3_nt: TGTGCCTGCGAGGATGTGGAGCAGTTCTTC
d_call: NA; clone_size: NA; cdr3_length: 16; v_call: TRBV28; j_call: TRBJ1-2; cdr3_aa: CASSLISLRTNYGYTF; cdr3_nt: TGTGCCAGCAGTTTGATCTCCCTGAGGACTAACTATGGCTACACCTTC
d_call: NA; clone_size: few; cdr3_length: 14; v_call: TRBV18; j_call: TRBJ1-1; cdr3_aa: CASSPAGQGGLAFF; cdr3_nt: TGTGCCAGCTCACCGGCAGGCCAGGGAGGATTGGCTTTCTTT
d_call: TRBD1; clone_size: NA; cdr3_length: 14; v_call: TRBV18; j_call: TRBJ2-5; cdr3_aa: CASSPNRGYETQYF; cdr3_nt: TGTGCCAGCTCACCAAACAGGGGATATGAGACCCAGTACTTC
d_call: TRBD2; clone_size: NA; cdr3_length: 17; v_call: TRBV5-1; j_call: TRBJ2-5; cdr3_aa: CASSPTSGGARKETQYF; cdr3_nt: TGCGCCAGCAGCCCAACTAGCGGGGGGGCCCGAAAAGAGACCCAGTACTTC